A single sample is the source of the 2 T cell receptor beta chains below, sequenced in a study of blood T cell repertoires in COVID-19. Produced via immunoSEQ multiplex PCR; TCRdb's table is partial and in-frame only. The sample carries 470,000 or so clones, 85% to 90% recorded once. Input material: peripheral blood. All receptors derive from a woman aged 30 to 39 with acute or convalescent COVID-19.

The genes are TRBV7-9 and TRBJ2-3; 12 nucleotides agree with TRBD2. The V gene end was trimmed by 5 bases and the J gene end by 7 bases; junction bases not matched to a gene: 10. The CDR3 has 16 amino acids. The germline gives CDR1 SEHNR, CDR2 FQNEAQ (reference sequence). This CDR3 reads CASSRGLAGPQNTQYF. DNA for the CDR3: TGTGCCAGCAGCAGAGGACTAGCGGGACCACAAAATACGCAGTATTTT.

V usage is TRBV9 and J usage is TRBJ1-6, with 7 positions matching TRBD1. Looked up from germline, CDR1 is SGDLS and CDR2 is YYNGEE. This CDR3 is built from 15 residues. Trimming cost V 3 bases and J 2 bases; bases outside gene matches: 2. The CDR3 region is CASSAQGAYNSPLHF. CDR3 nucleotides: TGTGCCAGCAGCGCCCAGGGGGCCTATAATTCACCCCTCCACTTT.